This TCR beta chain stems from a study of identical twins listed by TCRdb under 2016. About the full investigation: To test whether fetal clonotypes persist, this study deep-sequenced TCR alpha and beta repertoires from monozygotic twins, from unrelated adults of various ages, and from cord blood. To rule out contamination, replicate twin experiments were performed at different times with different library preparation protocols. Paper-wide results and their limitations: Out-of-frame TCR alpha sharing in monozygotic twins was systematically underestimated by recombination models, whereas sharing between unrelated individuals was in agreement with the recombination models. Compared with coincidental sharing between unrelated individuals, an excess of low generation-probability sequences was observed among out-of-frame TCR alpha sequences shared between twins. The excess sharing between twins in beta out-of-frame sequences was weaker because fewer shared sequences reduced the signal-to-noise ratio. Zero-insertion analyses could be partly confounded by invariant T cells such as MAIT and iNKT, though diverse VJ usage argued against such confounding for most clonotypes. Conclusions relied on cross-sectional statistical analysis, since the same donors could not be followed over many years. Abundant cord blood beta clonotypes carried fewer insertions; young adult naive repertoires showed a weaker similar trend, while memory repertoires showed none.

There are a few counts of this clonotype. Its antigen is currently not known. No base quality information exists; no much larger clone differs at one position. Trimming takes 2 bases from V and 4 bases from J, and the germline ends sit 9 bases apart. Reading the germline V gene gives CDR1 SGHTA and CDR2 FQGNSA. Counted from cysteine to phenylalanine, this CDR3 has 14 amino acids. CDR3 DNA only is kept here, 42 bases in frame from base 1. Every donor was a healthy Caucasian. Miltenyi CD45RO+ enrichment and human naive T-cell isolation kits were used to isolate memory (CD45RO+) and naive T cells from PBMC. Library method: 5' RACE. TCRdb names Illumina HiSeq 2000 as the instrument used. A universal primer binding site was introduced by template switching, and a unique molecular identifier was present in the final cDNA, enabling accurate counting of TCR cDNA molecules. First-strand cDNA for TCR alpha and beta chains was synthesized from specific primers in the conserved constant-segment region. To control for contamination, each cDNA library was double barcoded with a SMART-Mk sample barcode plus Illumina barcodes. TruSeq adapter sequences and Illumina sample barcodes were added in two successive PCR steps. The TCR alpha and beta cDNA libraries were sequenced on the Illumina HiSeq platform using custom primers. From the authors' description of their analysis: MiGEC processed the raw reads to extract unique molecular identifiers, while MiXCR was used to determine the CDR3 positions. For each individual, recombination models were inferred using an EM algorithm with the repgenHMM and IGoR tools. Shared clonotype analysis was performed with the tcR package in R, normalizing sharing by the product of cloneset sizes. To study raw recombination free of thymic and clonal selection effects, out-of-frame nonproductive sequences were analyzed. The public reads were quality trimmed at Q25 with fastp and then assembled into clones with MiXCR by TCRdb, keeping productive beta chains. Each entry is one CDR3 protein sequence, shown with its most common DNA and genes. These V and J calls are TCRdb output, not the study's own analysis. This sample gives roughly 260,000 distinct CDR3 sequences in total; around 15% of them show up just once. The top ten constitute 7% to 9.5% of the sample.

This sequence was found in a woman aged 18-29 years in good health. The chain uses TRBV7-2 and TRBJ1-5; confidence is insufficient to name the D gene. Sequencing used memory (CD45RO+) T cells sorted from blood. The cell subset or site label of this sample denotes: CD45RO+ enriched T cells. The CDR3 reads as follows: CASSLSPGNQPQHF. Read as DNA, the sequence is TGTGCCAGCAGCTTAAGTCCGGGGAATCAGCCCCAGCATTTT.